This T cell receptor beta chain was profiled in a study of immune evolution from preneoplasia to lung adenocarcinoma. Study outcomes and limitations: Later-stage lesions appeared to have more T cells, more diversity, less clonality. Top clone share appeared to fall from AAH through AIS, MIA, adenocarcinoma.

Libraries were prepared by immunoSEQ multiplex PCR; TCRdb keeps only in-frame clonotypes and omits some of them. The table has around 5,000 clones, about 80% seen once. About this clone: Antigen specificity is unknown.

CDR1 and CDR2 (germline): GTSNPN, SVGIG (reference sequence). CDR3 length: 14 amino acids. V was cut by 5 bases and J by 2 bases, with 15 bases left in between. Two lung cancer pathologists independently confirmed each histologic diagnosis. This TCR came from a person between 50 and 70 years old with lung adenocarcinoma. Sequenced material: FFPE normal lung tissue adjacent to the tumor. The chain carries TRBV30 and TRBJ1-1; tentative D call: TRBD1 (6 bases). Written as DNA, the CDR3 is TGTGCCTGGTTTGGGGAGACAGGAAACACTGAAGCTTTCTTT. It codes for CAWFGETGNTEAFF. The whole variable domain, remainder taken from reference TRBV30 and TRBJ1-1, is SQTIHQWPATLVQPVGSPLSLECTVEGTSNPNLYWYRQAAGRGLQLLFYSVGIGQISSEVPQNLSASRPQDRQFILSSKKLLLSDSGFYLCAWFGETGNTEAFFGQGTRLTVV.